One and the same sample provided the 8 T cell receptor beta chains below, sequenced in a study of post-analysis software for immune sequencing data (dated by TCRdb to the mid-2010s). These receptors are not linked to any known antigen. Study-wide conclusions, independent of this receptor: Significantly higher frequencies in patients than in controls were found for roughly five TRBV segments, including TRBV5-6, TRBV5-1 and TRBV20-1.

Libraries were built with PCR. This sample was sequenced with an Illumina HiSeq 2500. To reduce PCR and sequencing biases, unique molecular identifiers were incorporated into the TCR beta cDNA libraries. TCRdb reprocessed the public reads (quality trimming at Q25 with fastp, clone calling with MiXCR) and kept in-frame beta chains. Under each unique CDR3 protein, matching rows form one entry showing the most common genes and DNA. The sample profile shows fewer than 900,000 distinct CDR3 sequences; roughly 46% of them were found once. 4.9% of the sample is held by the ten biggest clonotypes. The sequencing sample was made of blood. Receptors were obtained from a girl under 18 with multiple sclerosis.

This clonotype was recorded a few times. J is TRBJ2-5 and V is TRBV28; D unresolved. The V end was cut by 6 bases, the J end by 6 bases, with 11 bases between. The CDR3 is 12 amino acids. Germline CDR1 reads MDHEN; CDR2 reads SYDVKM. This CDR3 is CASSPDAKTQYF. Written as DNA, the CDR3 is TGTGCCAGCAGCCCGGATGCGAAGACCCAGTACTTC.

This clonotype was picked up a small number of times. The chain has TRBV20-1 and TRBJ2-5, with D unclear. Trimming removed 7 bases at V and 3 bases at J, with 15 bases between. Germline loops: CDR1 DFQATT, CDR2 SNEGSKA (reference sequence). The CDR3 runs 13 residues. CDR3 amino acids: CSVSKPPKETQYF. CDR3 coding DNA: TGCAGTGTATCCAAACCCCCCAAAGAGACCCAGTACTTC.

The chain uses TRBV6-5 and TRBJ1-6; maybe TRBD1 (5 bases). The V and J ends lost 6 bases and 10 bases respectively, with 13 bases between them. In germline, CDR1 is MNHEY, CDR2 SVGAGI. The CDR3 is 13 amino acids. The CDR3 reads CASRSTQGSPLHF. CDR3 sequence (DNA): TGTGCCAGCAGATCCACTCAGGGATCACCCCTCCACTTT.

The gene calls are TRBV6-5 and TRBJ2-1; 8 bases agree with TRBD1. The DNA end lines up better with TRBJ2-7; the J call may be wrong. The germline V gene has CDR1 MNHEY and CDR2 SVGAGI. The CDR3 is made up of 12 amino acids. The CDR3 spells CASRPDRGEQYF. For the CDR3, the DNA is TGTGCCAGCAGGCCCGACAGGGGCGAGCAGTACTTC.

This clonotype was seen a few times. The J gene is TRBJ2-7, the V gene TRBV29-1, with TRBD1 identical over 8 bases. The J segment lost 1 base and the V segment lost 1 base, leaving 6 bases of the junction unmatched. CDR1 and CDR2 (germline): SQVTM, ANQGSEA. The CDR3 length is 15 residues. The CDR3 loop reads CSVEVEGTGSYEQYF. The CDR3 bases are TGCAGCGTTGAAGTCGAGGGGACAGGTTCCTACGAGCAGTACTTC.

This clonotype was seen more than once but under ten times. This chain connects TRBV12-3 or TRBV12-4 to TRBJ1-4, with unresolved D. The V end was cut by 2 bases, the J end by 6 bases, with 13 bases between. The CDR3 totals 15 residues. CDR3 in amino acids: CASSLLRWGDEKLFF. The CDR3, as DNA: TGTGCCAGCAGTTTACTACGGTGGGGTGATGAAAAACTGTTTTTT.

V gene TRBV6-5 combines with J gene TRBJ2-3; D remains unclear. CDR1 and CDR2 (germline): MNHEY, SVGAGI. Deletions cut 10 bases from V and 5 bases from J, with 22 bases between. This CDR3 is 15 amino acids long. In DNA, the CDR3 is TGTGCCACCAAACGTTCGGGTGGCTTGAAAGATACGCAGTATTTT. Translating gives CATKRSGGLKDTQYF.

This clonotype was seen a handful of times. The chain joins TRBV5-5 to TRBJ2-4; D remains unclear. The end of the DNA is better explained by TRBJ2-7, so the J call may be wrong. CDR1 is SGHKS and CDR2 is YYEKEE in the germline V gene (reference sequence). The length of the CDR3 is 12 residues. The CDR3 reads CASSLDRREQYF. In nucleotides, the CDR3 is TGTGCCAGCAGCTTGGATAGACGCGAGCAGTACTTC.